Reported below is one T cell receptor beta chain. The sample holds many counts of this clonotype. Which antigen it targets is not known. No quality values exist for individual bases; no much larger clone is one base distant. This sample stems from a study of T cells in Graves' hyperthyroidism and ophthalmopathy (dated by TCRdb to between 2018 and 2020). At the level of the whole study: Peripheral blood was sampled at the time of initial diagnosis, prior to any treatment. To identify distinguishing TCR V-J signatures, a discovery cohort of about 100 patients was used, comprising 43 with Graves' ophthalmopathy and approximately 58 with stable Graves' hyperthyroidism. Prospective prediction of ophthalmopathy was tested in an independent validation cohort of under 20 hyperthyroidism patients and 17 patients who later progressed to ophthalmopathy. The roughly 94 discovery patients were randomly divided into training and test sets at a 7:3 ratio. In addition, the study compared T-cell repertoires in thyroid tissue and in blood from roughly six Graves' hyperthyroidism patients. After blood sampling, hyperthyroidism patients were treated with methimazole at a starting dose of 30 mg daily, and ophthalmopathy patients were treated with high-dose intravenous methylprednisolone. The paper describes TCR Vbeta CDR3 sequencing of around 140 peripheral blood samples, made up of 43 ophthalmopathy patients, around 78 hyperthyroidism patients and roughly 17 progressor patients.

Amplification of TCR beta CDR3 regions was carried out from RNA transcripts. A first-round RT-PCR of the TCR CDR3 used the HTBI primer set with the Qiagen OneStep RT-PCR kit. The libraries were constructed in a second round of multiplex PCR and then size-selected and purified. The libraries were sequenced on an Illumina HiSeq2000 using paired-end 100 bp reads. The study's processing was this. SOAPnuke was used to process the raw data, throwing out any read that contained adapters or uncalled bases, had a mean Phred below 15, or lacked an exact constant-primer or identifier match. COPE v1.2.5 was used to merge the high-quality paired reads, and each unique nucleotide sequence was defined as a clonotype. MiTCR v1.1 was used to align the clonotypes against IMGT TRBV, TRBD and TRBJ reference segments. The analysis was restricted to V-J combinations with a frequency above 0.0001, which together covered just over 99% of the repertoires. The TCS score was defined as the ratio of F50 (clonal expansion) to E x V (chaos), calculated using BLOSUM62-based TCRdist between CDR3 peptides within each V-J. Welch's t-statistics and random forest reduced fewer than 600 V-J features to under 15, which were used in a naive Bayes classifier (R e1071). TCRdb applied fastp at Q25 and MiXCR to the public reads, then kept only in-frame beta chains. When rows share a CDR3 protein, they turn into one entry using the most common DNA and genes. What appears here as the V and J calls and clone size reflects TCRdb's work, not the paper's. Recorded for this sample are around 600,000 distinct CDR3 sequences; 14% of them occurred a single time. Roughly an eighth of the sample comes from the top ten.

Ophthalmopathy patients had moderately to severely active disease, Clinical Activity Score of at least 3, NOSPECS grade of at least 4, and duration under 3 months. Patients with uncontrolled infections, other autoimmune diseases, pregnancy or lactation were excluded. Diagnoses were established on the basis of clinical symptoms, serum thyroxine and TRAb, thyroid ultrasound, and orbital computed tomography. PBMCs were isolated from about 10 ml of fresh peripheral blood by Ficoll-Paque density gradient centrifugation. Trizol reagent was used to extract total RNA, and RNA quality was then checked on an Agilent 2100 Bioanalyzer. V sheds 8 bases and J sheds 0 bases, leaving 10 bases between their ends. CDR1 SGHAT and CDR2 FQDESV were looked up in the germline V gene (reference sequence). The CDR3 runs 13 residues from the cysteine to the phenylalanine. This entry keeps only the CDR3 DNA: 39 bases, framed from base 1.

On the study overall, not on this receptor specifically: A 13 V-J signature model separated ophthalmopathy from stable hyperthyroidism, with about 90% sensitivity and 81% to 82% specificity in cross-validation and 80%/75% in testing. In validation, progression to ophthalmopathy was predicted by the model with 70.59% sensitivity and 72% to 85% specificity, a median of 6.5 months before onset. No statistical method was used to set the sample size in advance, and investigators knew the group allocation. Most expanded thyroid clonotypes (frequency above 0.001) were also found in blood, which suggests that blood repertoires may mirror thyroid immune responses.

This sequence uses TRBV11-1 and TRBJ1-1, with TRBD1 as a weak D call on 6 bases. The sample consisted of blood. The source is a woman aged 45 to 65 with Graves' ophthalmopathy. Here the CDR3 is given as CASGGSLNTEAFF. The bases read TGTGCCAGCGGGGGCAGTTTGAACACTGAAGCTTTCTTT.